The 32 T cell receptor beta chains in this list originate from one sample, sequenced in a study of blood T cell repertoires in COVID-19. Profiled with immunoSEQ multiplex PCR; TCRdb holds only in-frame clones, not every one. The sample consists of a few hundred thousand clones, 70% to 90% of them appearing once. The sequencing input was PBMCs or T cells enriched from blood (not recorded which). The source of these receptors is a woman aged 25 to 39 who had recovered from COVID-19.

This rearrangement joins TRBV5-4 to TRBJ1-3; D unresolved. Trimming took 4 bases from V and 4 from J, leaving 12 bases between them. The germline gives CDR1 SGHNT, CDR2 YYREEE (reference sequence). The CDR3 is made up of 14 amino acids. CDR3 sequence: CASSPRPSGNTIYF. DNA for the CDR3: TGTGCCAGCAGCCCGAGGCCGTCGGGAAACACCATATATTTT.

The chain recombines TRBV7-9 with TRBJ1-4, with D tentatively TRBD1 (5 bases). The CDR3 covers 19 residues. Germline V gives CDR1 SEHNR, CDR2 FQNEAQ (reference sequence). V lost 1 base, J lost 0 bases, and 18 bases lay in between. As DNA, the CDR3 is TGTGCCAGCAGCTTAGGGAGGGGAAGATTCCCCGCAACTAATGAAAAACTGTTTTTT. Translating gives CASSLGRGRFPATNEKLFF.

The chain carries TRBV7-9 and TRBJ1-4; TRBD1 matches at 7 bases. CDR3 length equals 14 residues. The V gene's germline CDR1 is SEHNR and CDR2 FQNEAQ (reference sequence). The junction had 6 bases not matched to a gene; V was cut back by 3 bases and J by 8 bases. CDR3: CASSFDRDNEKLFF. The CDR3 DNA follows: TGTGCCAGCAGCTTCGACAGGGACAACGAAAAACTGTTTTTT.

The gene calls are TRBV4-3 and TRBJ1-2; D ambiguous. Germline CDR1 is LGHNA and CDR2 is YSLEER. This CDR3 is 15 amino acids long. Trimming left V 0 bases short and J 4 bases short, with 12 bases between. The CDR3: CASSQDWQASYGYTF. CDR3 DNA: TGCGCCAGCAGCCAAGATTGGCAGGCGAGCTATGGCTACACCTTC.

A remark on this clone: The sample carries other DNA sequences with the same CDR3. V and J are TRBV19 and TRBJ1-1; TRBD1 matches at 7 bases. Germline trimming cut 1 base from V and 0 bases from J; bases unmatched to any gene: 5. CDR1 is LNHDA, CDR2 SQIVND, per germline (reference sequence). The CDR3 totals 16 residues. The CDR3: CASSIGRGRMNTEAFF. The DNA for the CDR3 is TGTGCCAGTAGTATAGGTAGGGGGCGGATGAACACTGAAGCTTTCTTT.

This clone was observed once. This rearrangement joins TRBV4-2 to TRBJ1-6; D possibly corresponds to TRBD1 (5 bases). Germline V gene data show CDR1 as LGHNA and CDR2 as YNFKEQ. Trimming took off 1 base at V and 9 bases at J, with 13 bases between the two ends. The CDR3 sequence is 15 residues long. The CDR3 loop reads CASSQVRGLISPLHF. The CDR3 DNA reads as TGTGCCAGCAGCCAAGTTCGGGGGTTGATTTCACCCCTCCACTTT.

The chain links TRBV11-2 to TRBJ1-2; D is unclear. V gave up 5 bases and J gave up 7 bases, with 11 bases separating them. This CDR3 spans 12 amino acids. Germline-derived CDR1 and CDR2 are SGHAT and FQNNGV. The CDR3 here is CASSARVGGYTF. Here the CDR3 DNA reads TGTGCCAGCAGCGCTCGAGTTGGTGGCTACACCTTC.

V gene TRBV2 combines with J gene TRBJ1-2; no clear D. The germline gives CDR1 SNHLY, CDR2 FYNNEI. The CDR3 spans 13 residues. Trimming pared 8 bases from V and 4 bases from J, leaving 14 bases between. CDR3 in DNA: TGTGCCAGCGGCGCCGGGATGTCCTATGGCTACACCTTC. This codes for CASGAGMSYGYTF. The full variable domain, in which reference TRBV2 and TRBJ1-2 provide the parts outside the CDR3, is EPEVTQTPSHQVTQMGQEVILRCVPISNHLYFYWYRQILGQKVEFLVSFYNNEISEKSEIFDDQFSVERPDGSNFTLKIRSTKLEDSAMYFCASGAGMSYGYTFGSGTRLTVV.

The chain carries TRBV7-6 and TRBJ1-5; possibly TRBD1 for D (5 bases). Trimming removed 0 bases from V and 0 bases from J, with 12 bases in between. The CDR3 extends over 17 amino acids. In germline, CDR1 is SGHVS, CDR2 FNYEAQ. The CDR3 DNA follows: TGTGCCAGCAGCTTAGCGGGAGGGGTGAATAGCAATCAGCCCCAGCATTTT. Its translation: CASSLAGGVNSNQPQHF.

V and J are TRBV6-2 or TRBV6-3 and TRBJ1-4, with 11 bases identical to TRBD1. This CDR3 has 18 amino acids. The germline gives CDR1 MNHEY, CDR2 SVGEGT. The V and J ends lost 0 bases and 1 base, in that order; junction bases with no gene match: 4. As DNA, the CDR3 is TGTGCCAGCAGTTACTCGACCGGGACAGGGGGAACTAATGAAAAACTGTTTTTT. Translation: CASSYSTGTGGTNEKLFF.

This rearrangement joins TRBV4-1 to TRBJ1-2; 7 bases are a match to TRBD1. The CDR3 is 17 residues long. Germline V gene lookup returns CDR1 MGHRA and CDR2 YSYEKL. Trimming cost V 1 base and J 5 bases; bases outside gene matches: 13. In DNA, the CDR3 is TGCGCCAGCAGCCAAGGGCAAGGGGGACAGTGGGATTATGGCTACACCTTC. Translation gives CASSQGQGGQWDYGYTF.

This clone has a single count. The rearrangement joins TRBV10-1 to TRBJ1-1; D possibly corresponds to TRBD1 (5 bases). The CDR3 is 16 residues long. V was shortened by 0 bases and J by 1 base, with 12 bases between the two germline ends. Germline CDR1 WNHNN, CDR2 SYGVQD (reference sequence). DNA for the CDR3: TGCGCCAGCAGTGAGTCGCCCAGGACACCGAACACTGAAGCTTTCTTT. Protein: CASSESPRTPNTEAFF.

This chain's CDR3 is CASRHREPYGYTF. The CDR3 nucleotides read TGCGCCAGCAGACACAGAGAACCCTATGGCTACACCTTC. The gene calls are TRBV10-1 and TRBJ1-2; D is undetermined. Deletions cut 6 bases from V and 4 bases from J, with 12 bases between. CDR3 length: 13 amino acids. CDR1 is WNHNN and CDR2 is SYGVQD in the germline V gene (reference sequence).

This chain uses TRBV27 with TRBJ1-1, with 9 bases that match TRBD1. Trimming at V came to 3 bases and at J to 0 bases, leaving 5 bases not matched to a gene. The germline V gene encodes CDR1 MNHEY and CDR2 SMNVEV (reference sequence). The CDR3 spans 16 residues. CDR3 in DNA: TGTGCCAGCAGTTTTGGGACAGGGAAGATGAACACTGAAGCTTTCTTT. This gives the protein CASSFGTGKMNTEAFF.

CDR3 region: CASRGTGLNTEAFF. As DNA, the CDR3 is TGCGCCAGCCGCGGGACAGGTTTAAACACTGAAGCTTTCTTT. The chain links TRBV5-1 to TRBJ1-1, with TRBD1 matching over 8 bases. The CDR3 has 14 residues. The V gene's germline CDR1 is SGHRS and CDR2 YFSETQ. J was trimmed by 2 bases and V by 7 bases; bases with no gene match: 7.

This clone was detected only once. The gene calls are TRBV5-4 and TRBJ1-3; D gene ambiguous. The CDR3 spans 16 residues. V was cut by 0 bases and J by 0 bases, with 10 bases left in between. Germline CDR1 and CDR2: SGHNT and YYREEE (reference sequence). CDR3 loop: CASSLDSGYSGNTIYF. The CDR3 DNA reads as TGTGCCAGCAGCTTGGACAGTGGCTACTCTGGAAACACCATATATTTT.

This chain connects TRBV6-2 or TRBV6-3 to TRBJ1-1, with D possibly matching TRBD1 (6 bases). V lost 1 base and J lost 0, with 18 bases in between. There are 18 residues in the CDR3. Germline assignment: CDR1 MNHEY and CDR2 SVGEGT. The CDR3 region is CASSYFSLGQTMNTEAFF. CDR3 DNA: TGTGCCAGCAGTTACTTTTCTTTAGGACAGACGATGAACACTGAAGCTTTCTTT.

This chain connects TRBV6-5 to TRBJ1-2, with D possibly being TRBD1 (6 bases). CDR3 length equals 13 residues. The germline V gene has CDR1 MNHEY and CDR2 SVGAGI. Trimming took 4 bases from V and 3 from J, leaving 9 bases between them. The CDR3 region is CASSFTGYYGYTF. In DNA form, the CDR3 reads TGTGCCAGCAGTTTCACAGGGTACTATGGCTACACCTTC.

The rearrangement joins TRBV27 to TRBJ1-2; D remains unclear. This CDR3 is 11 amino acids long. Germline V gene lookup returns CDR1 MNHEY and CDR2 SMNVEV (reference sequence). V shed 4 bases and J shed 4 bases, with 4 bases lying between them. The CDR3 DNA sequence: TGTGCCAGCAGTTCCTTCTATGGCTACACCTTC. Translating gives CASSSFYGYTF.

J is TRBJ2-2 and V is TRBV4-1; a possible D gene is TRBD1 (5 bases). The germline gives CDR1 MGHRA, CDR2 YSYEKL. This CDR3 has 11 residues. Trimming cost V 6 bases and J 8 bases, with 7 bases left between them. CDR3 protein: CASRQGGELFF. The CDR3 coding sequence is TGCGCCAGCAGGCAGGGTGGGGAGCTGTTTTTT.

The chain has TRBV11-2 and TRBJ1-3, with TRBD1 as a possible D gene (5 bases). With 1 base removed from V and 4 bases from J, the gap between germline ends came to 20 bases. The CDR3 is 18 amino acids. Germline-derived CDR1 and CDR2 are SGHAT and FQNNGV. The CDR3 nucleotides read TGTGCCAGCAGCTTAGTGGGAGGACACCGGGCGTCCGGAAACACCATATATTTT. Translated, it gives CASSLVGGHRASGNTIYF.

The J gene is TRBJ2-2, the V gene TRBV3-1 (or the pseudogene TRBV3-2); 7 positions match TRBD1. With V trimmed by 4 bases and J by 6 bases, 8 bases remained unmatched. Germline V gene data show CDR1 as LGHDT and CDR2 as YNNKEL (reference sequence). The length of the CDR3 is 15 residues. The CDR3 reads CASSLVGGAAGELFF. The CDR3 DNA reads as TGTGCCAGCAGCCTGGTAGGGGGCGCGGCCGGGGAGCTGTTTTTT.

This chain joins TRBV27 and TRBJ2-2; D unclear. Germline loops: CDR1 MNHEY, CDR2 SMNVEV (reference sequence). V was clipped by 7 bases and J by 0 bases, with 6 bases between them. There are 13 residues in the CDR3. This CDR3 is CASTRSNTGELFF. The CDR3 DNA follows: TGTGCCAGCACCCGTTCGAACACCGGGGAGCTGTTTTTT.

This clone was seen only a few times. The chain carries TRBV19 and TRBJ1-5, with D possibly being TRBD1 (6 bases). Germline loops: CDR1 LNHDA, CDR2 SQIVND (reference sequence). CDR3 length: 13 residues. V lost 5 bases and J lost 3, with 8 bases in between. CDR3 amino acids: CASSWDTNQPQHF. CDR3 sequence (DNA): TGTGCCAGTAGTTGGGACACCAATCAGCCCCAGCATTTT. Based on the CDR3 plus reference TRBV19 and TRBJ1-5, the full variable domain is DGGITQSPKYLFRKEGQNVTLSCEQNLNHDAMYWYRQDPGQGLRLIYYSQIVNDFQKGDIAEGYSVSREKKESFPLTVTSAQKNPTAFYLCASSWDTNQPQHFGDGTRLSIL.

The chain uses TRBV2 and TRBJ2-2; possible D gene TRBD1, 5 bases. Trimming shortened V by 6 bases and J by 0 bases, and 11 bases separated the two germline ends. CDR1 SNHLY and CDR2 FYNNEI come from the germline V gene. CDR3 length: 15 residues. Here the CDR3 DNA reads TGTGCCAGCAGCTTACAGGCTCCGAACACCGGGGAGCTGTTTTTT. It specifies CASSLQAPNTGELFF.

The chain is built from TRBV12-5 and TRBJ2-5; TRBD2 matches at 8 bases. Germline CDR1 is LGHNT and CDR2 is FRNRAP. The CDR3 totals 14 residues. The junction had 3 bases not matched to a gene; V was cut back by 1 base and J by 5 bases. CDR3 sequence (DNA): TGTGCTAGTGGTTTGGCGGGGGGGCACGAGACCCAGTACTTC. Protein: CASGLAGGHETQYF.

V gene TRBV15 combines with J gene TRBJ1-2, with TRBD1 matching 8 bases. In germline, CDR1 is LNHNV, CDR2 YYDKDF (reference sequence). The CDR3 loop spans 18 amino acids. V lost 0 bases to trimming and J lost 4 bases; unmatched junction nucleotides: 13. CDR3 DNA: TGTGCCACCAGCAGAGATCTCGGACAGGGTGGGGGAGTCTATGGCTACACCTTC. It specifies CATSRDLGQGGGVYGYTF.

The chain combines TRBV28 with TRBJ1-4; tentative D call: TRBD1 (6 bases). The CDR3 length is 16 residues. Per the germline V gene, CDR1 is MDHEN and CDR2 is SYDVKM. Trimming shortened V by 3 bases and J by 5 bases, and 16 bases separated the two germline ends. The CDR3: CASSLGARRLNEKLFF. CDR3 DNA: TGTGCCAGCAGTTTGGGGGCCCGCAGGCTCAATGAAAAACTGTTTTTT. The full variable domain, completed using reference TRBV28 and TRBJ1-4, is DVKVTQSSRYLVKRTGEKVFLECVQDMDHENMFWYRQDPGLGLRLIYFSYDVKMKEKGDIPEGYSVSREKKERFSLILESASTNQTSMYLCASSLGARRLNEKLFFGSGTQLSVL.

J is TRBJ1-3 and V is TRBV9, with a tentative D call TRBD1 (6 bases). Germline CDR1 SGDLS, CDR2 YYNGEE. The CDR3 contains 15 residues. The V end lost 3 bases, the J end lost 4 bases, and 14 bases lay between the germline ends. This CDR3 is CASSANRVEGNTIYF. Here the CDR3 DNA reads TGTGCCAGCAGCGCCAACAGGGTTGAGGGAAACACCATATATTTT.

The rearrangement joins TRBV3-1 (or the pseudogene TRBV3-2) to TRBJ1-2; 7 bases map to TRBD1. The CDR3 is 15 amino acids. J gave up 3 bases and V 3 bases, and 7 bases lay outside the gene matches. The germline V gene encodes CDR1 LGHDT and CDR2 YNNKEL (reference sequence). The CDR3 loop is CASSQNRGRYYGYTF. CDR3 in DNA: TGTGCCAGCAGCCAGAACAGGGGACGATACTATGGCTACACCTTC.

As to this clone: At the DNA level, this CDR3 is encoded by other sequences in the same sample as well. The CDR3 sequence is CSVDGGSTEAFF. The CDR3 DNA follows: TGCAGCGTTGACGGGGGATCGACTGAAGCTTTCTTT. The chain links TRBV29-1 to TRBJ1-1; perhaps TRBD1 as D (5 bases). The CDR3 runs 12 residues. Trimming stripped 3 bases from V and 5 bases from J, with 10 bases between. The germline V gene encodes CDR1 SQVTM and CDR2 ANQGSEA.

This chain joins TRBV5-4 and TRBJ1-2; 10 bases are a match to TRBD1. From germline, CDR1 is SGHNT and CDR2 YYREEE (reference sequence). This CDR3 is built from 16 residues. After removal of 3 bases from V and 6 bases from J, the junction contained 11 bases not matched to a gene. This chain's CDR3 is CASSWMGTGVLDGYTF. The CDR3 DNA reads as TGTGCCAGCAGCTGGATGGGGACAGGGGTTCTTGATGGCTACACCTTC.